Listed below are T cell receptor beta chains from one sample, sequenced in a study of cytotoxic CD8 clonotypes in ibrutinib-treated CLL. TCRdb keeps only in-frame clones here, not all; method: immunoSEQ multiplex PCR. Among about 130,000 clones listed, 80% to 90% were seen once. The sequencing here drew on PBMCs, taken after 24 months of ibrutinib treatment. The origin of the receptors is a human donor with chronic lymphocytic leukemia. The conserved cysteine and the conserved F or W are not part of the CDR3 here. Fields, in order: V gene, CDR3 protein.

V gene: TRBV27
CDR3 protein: ASSQRGLGVTQY

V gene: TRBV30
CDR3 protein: AWSVGAGDRQPQH

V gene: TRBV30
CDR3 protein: AWRATGAGANVLT

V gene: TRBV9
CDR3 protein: ASSVGLAGGTNTGELF

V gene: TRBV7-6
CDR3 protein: ASSLGIDRVETQY

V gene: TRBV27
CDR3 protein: ASNGGANPDTQY

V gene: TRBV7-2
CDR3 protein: ASSGTGWNSPLH

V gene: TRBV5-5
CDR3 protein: ASRQGSATGELF

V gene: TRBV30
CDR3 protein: AGNDVAGTDTQY

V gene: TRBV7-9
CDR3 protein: ASSPLPGQGNTEAF

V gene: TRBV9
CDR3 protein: ASSVGGGGTVNSYEQY

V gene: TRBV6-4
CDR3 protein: ASSPTSGTDTQY

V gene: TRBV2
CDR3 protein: ASRNRGPKNIQY

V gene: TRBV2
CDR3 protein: ASSGTDNQPQH

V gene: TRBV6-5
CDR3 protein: ASSYSEGQVKQY

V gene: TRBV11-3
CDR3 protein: ASSLEPSQDTGELF

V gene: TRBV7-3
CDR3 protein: ASSPKTAVSYNEQF

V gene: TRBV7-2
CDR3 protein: ASSPRRGGARTGELF

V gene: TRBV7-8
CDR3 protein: ASTAPGTGANTEAF

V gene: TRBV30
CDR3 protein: AWSLQGAYGNTIY

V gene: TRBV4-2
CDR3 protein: ASSRTRDWRETQY

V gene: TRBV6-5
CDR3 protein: ASRHGTGAFYGYT

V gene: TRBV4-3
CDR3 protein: ASSQHAGGGPNSPLH

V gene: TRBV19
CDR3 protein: ASSILTGAISGNTIY

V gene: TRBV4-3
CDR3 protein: ASSQVGGGYGYT

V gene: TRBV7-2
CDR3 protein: ASSHSPGRRGGDTQY

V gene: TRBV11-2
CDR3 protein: ASSLDLGGLTEAF

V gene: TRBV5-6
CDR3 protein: ASSRDRGYNSPLH

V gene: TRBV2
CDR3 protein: ASSEGAGGNTIY

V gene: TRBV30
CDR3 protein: AWSVNRVKNSPLH

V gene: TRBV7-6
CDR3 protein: ASSFTPRDRRNTGELF

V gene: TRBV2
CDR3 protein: ASSEAAGTHTQY

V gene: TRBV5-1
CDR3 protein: ASNRGANEKLF

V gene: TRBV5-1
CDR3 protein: ASSRTGGDYEQY

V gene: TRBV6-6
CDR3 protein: ASTEGSSPLH

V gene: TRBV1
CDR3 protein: TSSQAHTSSGHNEQF

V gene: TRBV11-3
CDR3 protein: ASSTRTSGRYTDTQY

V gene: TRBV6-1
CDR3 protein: ASSARTSGRSTDTQY

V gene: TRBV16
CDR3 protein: ASSQNTATYGYT

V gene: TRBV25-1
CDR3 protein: ASSDFDRDTEAF

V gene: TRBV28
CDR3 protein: ASSPVDRGSSNQPQH